This entry concerns a single TCR beta chain. The data stem from a study of T cell responses to AZD1222 COVID-19 vaccine. The CDR3 sequence is 16 residues long. CDR1 and CDR2 (germline): LGHNA, YNFKEQ. The V end lost 3 bases, the J end lost 5 bases, and 14 bases lay between the germline ends. This table comes from immunoSEQ multiplex PCR, and its TCRdb copy is limited to in-frame clones, with some not included. The sample consists of 150,000 to 160,000 clones, 90% of them appearing once. The rearrangement joins TRBV4-2 to TRBJ1-6, with a weak D call TRBD1 (6 bases). The starting material was peripheral blood, obtained on day 0 of AZD1222 vaccination. The receptor was isolated from an adult in good health. The CDR3 protein is CASSQAARDNNSPLHF. The CDR3 DNA reads TGTGCCAGCAGCCAGGCCGCGAGGGACAATAATTCACCCCTCCACTTT.